The 18 T cell receptor beta chains below come from one sample, sequenced in a study of cytomegalovirus exposure and HLA in healthy donors. The PCR ran on 60 Vbeta and 13 Jbeta primers. Sequenced by immunoSEQ multiplex PCR; TCRdb stores in-frame clones only, minus some. The sample includes 100,000 to 150,000 clones, less than 85% of them seen just once. The sample was PBMCs. These receptor sequences come from a man aged 18-30 years in good health and CMV-seropositive.

The chain combines TRBV10-2 with TRBJ1-5; a possible D gene is TRBD1 (5 bases). The CDR3 runs 17 residues. V shed 0 bases and J shed 3 bases, with 15 bases lying between them. CDR1 and CDR2 from the germline V gene are WSHSY and SAAADI. CDR3 sequence: CASSESLETVVNQPQHF. The CDR3 coding sequence is TGCGCCAGCAGTGAGTCGCTCGAGACAGTGGTCAATCAGCCCCAGCATTTT.

This clone came up a few times. The genes are TRBV19 and TRBJ1-1; possible D gene TRBD1, 5 bases. The CDR3 extends over 14 amino acids. Germline V gene lookup returns CDR1 LNHDA and CDR2 SQIVND (reference sequence). Trimming shortened V by 2 bases and J by 4 bases, and 11 bases separated the two germline ends. The CDR3 region has the DNA TGTGCCAGTAGTATACGAGGGGAGGGCACTGAAGCTTTCTTT. It is translated as CASSIRGEGTEAFF.

The chain recombines TRBV20-1 with TRBJ1-4; TRBD1 agrees at 8 bases. CDR1 and CDR2 (germline): DFQATT, SNEGSKA (reference sequence). The CDR3 length is 11 residues. The trim removed 7 bases at V and 8 bases at J, leaving 3 bases unmatched. The CDR3 sequence: CSVAGGEKLFF. The CDR3 DNA reads as TGCAGTGTCGCAGGGGGCGAAAAACTGTTTTTT.

V and J are TRBV6-4 and TRBJ2-2, with TRBD1 identical over 8 bases. With V trimmed by 8 bases and J by 5 bases, 7 bases remained unmatched. The length of the CDR3 is 14 residues. Looked up from germline, CDR1 is MRHNA and CDR2 is SNTAGT. The CDR3 DNA is TGTGCCAGCTCACTACAGGGGGAGACCGGGGAGCTGTTTTTT. Its translation is CASSLQGETGELFF.

To note about this clone: Additional DNA sequences in this sample encode the identical CDR3. The J gene is TRBJ2-7, the V gene TRBV18, with a tentative D call TRBD2 (5 bases). Germline V CDR1 and CDR2: KGHSH, LQKENI. The CDR3 covers 15 residues. V shed 0 bases and J shed 0 bases, with 9 bases lying between them. In DNA, the CDR3 is TGTGCCAGCTCACCACCGAGAGGGCCCTCCTACGAGCAGTACTTC. Its translation is CASSPPRGPSYEQYF.

The V and J genes are TRBV2 and TRBJ1-5; TRBD1 agrees at 9 bases. Germline CDR1 SNHLY, CDR2 FYNNEI. V shed 5 bases, J shed 2 bases, and the junction held 10 bases outside the gene matches. The length of the CDR3 is 17 residues. CDR3 amino acids: CASSWARTGGGNQPQHF. As DNA, the CDR3 is TGTGCCAGCAGTTGGGCTCGTACAGGGGGCGGCAATCAGCCCCAGCATTTT.

This clone was counted a single time. This chain connects TRBV5-1 to TRBJ1-5, with D possibly matching TRBD1 (5 bases). Germline V gene lookup returns CDR1 SGHRS and CDR2 YFSETQ. V was clipped by 4 bases and J by 7 bases, with 15 bases between them. The CDR3 runs to 14 residues. CDR3 residues: CASSRAPGDQPQHF. In nucleotides, the CDR3 is TGCGCCAGCAGCCGCGCACCGGGGGACCAGCCCCAGCATTTT.

The rearrangement uses TRBV2 and TRBJ2-5, with D possibly matching TRBD2 (7 bases). CDR3 size: 14 residues. V was clipped by 8 bases and J by 5 bases, with 18 bases between them. From germline, CDR1 is SNHLY and CDR2 FYNNEI. The CDR3 nucleotides read TGTGCCAGCTCCTCAGTGGGGGGGGGCGAGACCCAGTACTTC. As protein: CASSSVGGGETQYF.

This sequence joins TRBV6-6 and TRBJ2-5; D is perhaps TRBD1 (6 bases). The DNA end is more similar to TRBJ2-7, so the J call may be wrong. Per the germline V gene, CDR1 is MNHNY and CDR2 is SVGAGI (reference sequence). The CDR3 consists of 15 residues. CDR3: CASSYPGASSYEQYF. The CDR3 DNA reads TGTGCCAGCAGTTACCCAGGGGCCAGCTCCTACGAGCAGTACTTC.

The genes are TRBV7-9 and TRBJ2-7; 8 nucleotides align to TRBD1. This CDR3 has 13 residues. Germline trimming cut 3 bases from V and 5 bases from J; bases unmatched to any gene: 3. The germline CDR1 and CDR2 sequences are SEHNR and FQNEAQ (reference sequence). CDR3 sequence reads: CASSLDRVDEQYF. In DNA form, the CDR3 reads TGTGCCAGCAGCTTGGACAGGGTCGACGAGCAGTACTTC.

The V call is TRBV28, the J call TRBJ1-3; a weak D match, TRBD1 (6 bases). Germline loops: CDR1 MDHEN, CDR2 SYDVKM. Trimming pared 6 bases from V and 0 bases from J, leaving 15 bases between. There are 16 residues in the CDR3. The CDR3 protein is CASSKNRVFSGNTIYF. The CDR3 DNA follows: TGTGCCAGCAGCAAGAACAGGGTCTTCTCTGGAAACACCATATATTTT. Supplemented by reference TRBV28 and TRBJ1-3, the full variable domain reads DVKVTQSSRYLVKRTGEKVFLECVQDMDHENMFWYRQDPGLGLRLIYFSYDVKMKEKGDIPEGYSVSREKKERFSLILESASTNQTSMYLCASSKNRVFSGNTIYFGEGSWLTVV.

The V gene is TRBV11-3, the J gene TRBJ2-1; 13 nucleotides agree with TRBD2. V shed 5 bases and J 8 bases; nucleotides not matched to a gene: 6. The germline V gene encodes CDR1 SGHNT and CDR2 YENEEA. This CDR3 has 15 residues. CDR3 sequence (DNA): TGTGCCAGCAGCCCGGGACTAGCGGGGATGTATGAGCAGTTCTTC. It codes for CASSPGLAGMYEQFF.

V usage is TRBV7-9 and J usage is TRBJ1-1, with D uncertain. The CDR3 totals 14 residues. In germline, CDR1 is SEHNR, CDR2 FQNEAQ (reference sequence). Trimming stripped 7 bases from V and 4 bases from J, with 16 bases between. The CDR3 sequence: CASTSEQSGTEAFF. CDR3 nucleotide sequence: TGTGCCAGCACTTCGGAACAGAGTGGCACTGAAGCTTTCTTT.

This clone was counted once. The V gene is TRBV4-1, the J gene TRBJ2-7; weak D call: TRBD2 (5 bases). V lost 2 bases, J lost 3 bases, and 17 bases lay in between. This CDR3 is 16 amino acids long. From germline, CDR1 is MGHRA and CDR2 YSYEKL. The CDR3 is CASSQSPAPGDYEQYF. CDR3 nucleotides: TGCGCCAGCAGCCAAAGCCCCGCCCCCGGGGACTACGAGCAGTACTTC.

This chain links TRBV7-3 with TRBJ2-5; tentatively, D is TRBD1 (6 bases). CDR1 is SGHTA, CDR2 FQGTGA, per germline. V dropped 5 bases and J dropped 2 bases, with 12 bases sitting between them. CDR3 length equals 14 residues. This CDR3 reads CASSKTGSQETQYF. The CDR3 DNA follows: TGTGCCAGCAGCAAAACAGGGTCTCAAGAGACCCAGTACTTC.

This clone appeared once. The chain recombines TRBV7-9 with TRBJ1-2; the match to TRBD1 covers 9 bases. This CDR3 region has 15 residues. Trimming cost V 11 bases and J 2 bases; bases outside gene matches: 12. In germline, CDR1 is SEHNR, CDR2 FQNEAQ (reference sequence). In DNA, the CDR3 is TGTGCCGGACAGGGAGGACAGGGGCCCAACTATGGCTACACCTTC. Protein: CAGQGGQGPNYGYTF.

This clone was observed once. The chain is built from TRBV5-4 and TRBJ1-1; the D gene is possibly TRBD1 (6 bases). From germline, CDR1 is SGHNT and CDR2 YYREEE (reference sequence). V was shortened by 2 bases and J by 9 bases, with 11 bases between the two germline ends. This CDR3 comprises 12 residues. The CDR3 DNA follows: TGTGCCAGCAGCTTTACAGGGTCGAAAGCTTTCTTT. Residues: CASSFTGSKAFF.

The gene calls are TRBV29-1 and TRBJ1-2; D perhaps matches TRBD1 (5 bases). Germline CDR1 and CDR2: SQVTM and ANQGSEA. CDR3 length: 13 amino acids. Trimming shortened V by 3 bases and J by 2 bases, and 10 bases separated the two germline ends. The CDR3 bases are TGCAGCGTTGAGAATCAGGGAAACTATGGCTACACCTTC. Amino acids: CSVENQGNYGYTF.